This paragraph covers one T cell receptor (beta chain) sequence. Its antigen is unknown. Sequence at one end of the junction differs from germline and may be a read error. The sample belongs to a study of immune heterogeneity within non-small cell lung tumors. Overall study: There was 1 tumor not otherwise specified, along with approximately 9 non-squamous carcinomas and a few squamous cell carcinomas. Study-wide results and limits: Identical dominant CDR3 beta clonotypes spanned tumor sites within a patient, beside site-unique high-frequency clones. Local T-cell clonality and local tumor mutational burden correlated moderately but significantly (R about 0.35).

CDR1 LNHDA and CDR2 SQIVND come from the germline V gene (reference sequence). The CDR3 runs to 14 residues. Multiplex PCR employing 32 V and 13 J primers generated amplicons of the TCR beta CDR3. TCRdb reprocessed the multiplex PCR reads with MiXCR, giving one entry per CDR3 protein. There are around 23,000 distinct CDR3 sequences in the sample; 25% to 30% occur only once, and 3.5% to 4.5% lies in the top ten. Template input, which was bulk tumor genomic DNA, totaled 600 ng per sample. While surgery was under way, several biopsies spaced far apart were taken per primary tumor. Their non-small cell lung cancer was newly diagnosed and untreated, and the patients underwent curative surgery.

The TCR comes from a man in his forties with non-small cell lung cancer. Sequencing was performed on lung tumor tissue. The V gene is TRBV19, the J gene TRBJ1-6, with 9 bases aligning to TRBD1. The CDR3 DNA follows: TGTCCCAGTAGTATCGACAGGGGGAATTCACCCCTCCACTTT. Its translation: CPSSIDRGNSPLHF. Together with reference TRBV19 and TRBJ1-6, the CDR3 gives the full variable domain: DGGITQSPKYLFRKEGQNVTLSCEQNLNHDAMYWYRQDPGQGLRLIYYSQIVNDFQKGDIAEGYSVSREKKESFPLTVTSAQKNPTAFYLCPSSIDRGNSPLHFGNGTRLTVT.